These 5 T cell receptor beta chains came from one sample sequenced in a study of sequential checkpoint blockade in melanoma. As for treatment: randomized to nivolumab then ipilimumab (arm A) or the reverse (arm B). Data came from immunoSEQ multiplex PCR; TCRdb stores just in-frame clones and leaves some out. The profile shows roughly 36,000 clones, over 30% of them singletons. Sequenced material: tumor tissue (inferred from file names), taken from a patient given nivolumab and ipilimumab in sequence. These receptors all stem from a human donor with melanoma.

This chain uses TRBV6-8 with TRBJ2-7; TRBD2 matches 9 bases. The CDR3 runs 17 residues. Trimming took 0 bases from V and 3 from J; bases not matched to a gene: 9. From germline, CDR1 is MNHGY and CDR2 SAAAGT. The DNA for the CDR3 is TGTGCCAGCAGTTACTCGCAAGCGGGAGGTGGGCTCTACGAGCAGTACTTC. As protein: CASSYSQAGGGLYEQYF.

This sequence joins TRBV4-1 and TRBJ2-3; 9 bases map to TRBD2. CDR3 size: 16 residues. CDR1 and CDR2 from the germline V gene are MGHRA and YSYEKL. After removal of 5 bases from V and 0 bases from J, the junction contained 6 bases not matched to a gene. This chain's CDR3 is CASSYMLAGSTDTQYF. The DNA for the CDR3 is TGCGCCAGCAGCTATATGCTAGCGGGGAGCACAGATACGCAGTATTTT.

This clone was counted between two and nine times. V usage is TRBV6-8 and J usage is TRBJ2-1; 11 nucleotides line up with TRBD2. The CDR3 has 15 amino acids. Germline V lookup: CDR1 MNHGY, CDR2 SAAAGT. The ends lost 6 bases at V and 3 bases at J; junction bases unmatched: 4. CDR3 nucleotide sequence: TGTGCCAGCAGGCAGACTAGCGGGATCTACAATGAGCAGTTCTTC. As protein: CASRQTSGIYNEQFF.

This clone occurred a few times. The chain uses TRBV23-1 and TRBJ2-7; D perhaps matches TRBD2 (6 bases). TRBV23-1 is classed as an ORF, of uncertain function. V lost 6 bases and J lost 3, with 12 bases in between. This CDR3 has 13 residues. CDR3 sequence (DNA): TGCGCCAGCAGAAGGGACTTCAACTACGAGCAGTACTTC. This codes for CASRRDFNYEQYF.

This clone showed up just a few times. This CDR3 is also generated by other DNA sequences in the sample. This chain uses TRBV15 with TRBJ2-7; D tentatively reads TRBD1 or TRBD2 (5 bases each). The CDR3 spans 14 residues. Per the germline V gene, CDR1 is LNHNV and CDR2 is YYDKDF (reference sequence). Trimming removed 1 base at V and 0 bases at J, with 7 bases between. In nucleotides, the CDR3 is TGTGCCACCAGCAGAGGGGGGAGCTCCTACGAGCAGTACTTC. Amino acids: CATSRGGSSYEQYF.